These 19 T cell receptor beta chains were all obtained from the same sample, sequenced in a study of CD8+ T cells in alopecia areata listed by TCRdb under 2018. The treatment or condition label, as the study defines it: oral pan-JAK inhibitor, 5-10 mg twice daily. The library was generated by the immunoSEQ multiplex PCR assay. To provide template for TCR sequencing, every sample had RNA extracted and reverse transcribed into cDNA. TCRdb holds this immuneACCESS table with in-frame rearrangements only. Some clones are missing; in checked studies, unresolved V genes explain under half, and the rest has no known cause. Counted in this sample were more than 200,000 clones; less than 45% of them appeared once. 2% to 3% of the sample comes from the top ten. The sample in question was CD4+ T cells sorted from blood, obtained at approximately week 39, from a patient treated with tofacitinib. The receptor source for this set is a human donor with alopecia areata.

V usage is TRBV7-2 and J usage is TRBJ1-5; D gene unclear. From germline, CDR1 is SGHTA and CDR2 FQGNSA. The CDR3 length is 14 residues. Trimming removed 2 bases at V and 3 bases at J, with 8 bases between. The CDR3 DNA follows: TGTGCCAGCAGCTTACGTGGGCTCAATCAGCCCCAGCATTTT. This sequence encodes CASSLRGLNQPQHF.

This chain links TRBV29-1 with TRBJ2-7, with 7 bases aligning to TRBD1. The trim removed 6 bases at V and 3 bases at J, leaving 14 bases unmatched. This CDR3 is 15 amino acids long. Germline V gene lookup returns CDR1 SQVTM and CDR2 ANQGSEA. The CDR3 DNA follows: TGCAGCGTCCGGACAGGCCAGGATGTACTCTACGAGCAGTACTTC. Its protein is CSVRTGQDVLYEQYF.

Concerning this clone itself: The sample has other DNA sequences that encode this CDR3 too. V and J are TRBV5-1 and TRBJ2-5; tentatively, D is TRBD1 (8 bases). The V gene's germline CDR1 is SGHRS and CDR2 YFSETQ. This CDR3 is 14 amino acids long. Trimming pared 4 bases from V and 5 bases from J, leaving 15 bases between. The CDR3 nucleotides are TGCGCCAGCAGCCCCGGACAGGGAGGGGAGACCCAGTACTTC. Residues: CASSPGQGGETQYF.

This chain links TRBV2 with TRBJ1-1; TRBD1 agrees at 9 bases. Trimming removed 6 bases from V and 10 bases from J; junction bases left unmatched: 9. Germline CDR1 reads SNHLY; CDR2 reads FYNNEI. The CDR3 loop spans 13 amino acids. The CDR3 is CASSETGGSGAFF. CDR3 in DNA: TGTGCCAGCAGCGAAACAGGGGGCTCAGGAGCTTTCTTT.

J is TRBJ2-1 and V is TRBV4-1; the match to TRBD2 covers 10 bases. This CDR3 is built from 15 residues. The V gene's germline CDR1 is MGHRA and CDR2 YSYEKL. V was clipped by 6 bases and J by 8 bases; unmatched bases: 10. The DNA of the CDR3 is TGCGCCAGCAGTCCCTCTAGCGGGAGTAGGCATGAGCAGTTCTTC. Translation gives CASSPSSGSRHEQFF.

The gene calls are TRBV6-5 and TRBJ2-4; 8 nucleotides line up with TRBD2. Germline V gene sequence: CDR1 MNHEY, CDR2 SVGAGI. With 7 bases clipped from V and 7 bases from J, the junction kept 6 bases outside the gene matches. The CDR3 runs 13 residues. CDR3 in amino acids: CASTPAGGNIQYF. CDR3 DNA: TGTGCCAGCACCCCGGCGGGAGGTAACATTCAGTACTTC.

V usage is TRBV27 and J usage is TRBJ2-7; 9 bases are a match to TRBD1. CDR1 MNHEY and CDR2 SMNVEV come from the germline V gene (reference sequence). The length of the CDR3 is 14 residues. J gave up 5 bases and V 5 bases, and 7 bases lay outside the gene matches. This CDR3 reads CASSPTGGRHEQYF. As DNA, the CDR3 is TGTGCCAGCAGTCCGACAGGGGGAAGGCACGAGCAGTACTTC.

V usage is TRBV27 and J usage is TRBJ2-7, with D unclear. V lost 10 bases and J lost 6, with 7 bases in between. Germline V CDR1 and CDR2: MNHEY, SMNVEV (reference sequence). The CDR3 contains 9 residues. As DNA, the CDR3 is TGTGCCACCAGAGGCGAGCAGTACTTC. Its protein product is CATRGEQYF.

V is TRBV28 and J is TRBJ2-2; TRBD1 might be the D (6 bases). V lost 8 bases to trimming and J lost 3 bases, with 7 bases between them. Germline assignment: CDR1 MDHEN and CDR2 SYDVKM. The CDR3 has 12 residues. The CDR3 sequence: CASGQYTGELFF. In DNA form, the CDR3 reads TGTGCCAGCGGACAGTACACCGGGGAGCTGTTTTTT.

This chain links TRBV19 with TRBJ2-6; D is unclear. The germline gives CDR1 LNHDA, CDR2 SQIVND (reference sequence). Trimming left V 4 bases short and J 4 bases short, with 11 bases between. This CDR3 contains 15 residues. The CDR3 here is CASSKRWLGANVLTF. CDR3 nucleotide sequence: TGTGCCAGTAGTAAACGGTGGCTGGGGGCCAACGTCCTGACTTTC.

The genes are TRBV9 and TRBJ2-7; D gene unclear. Trimming removed 0 bases from V and 3 bases from J, with 16 bases in between. From germline, CDR1 is SGDLS and CDR2 YYNGEE. The CDR3 is 16 residues long. The CDR3 coding sequence is TGTGCCAGCAGCGTAGCACCGGACGGAACGGGCTACGAGCAGTACTTC. Residues: CASSVAPDGTGYEQYF.

J is TRBJ2-7 and V is TRBV6-1, with 8 positions matching TRBD1. CDR3 size: 15 residues. Germline V gene lookup returns CDR1 MNHNS and CDR2 SASEGT. Trimming cost V 6 bases and J 2 bases; bases outside gene matches: 9. CDR3 nucleotide sequence: TGTGCCAGCAGATTCCTCGGGACAGGTACCTACGAGCAGTACTTC. Its translation is CASRFLGTGTYEQYF.

The chain is built from TRBV30 and TRBJ1-4, with no clear D. Germline V gene sequence: CDR1 GTSNPN, CDR2 SVGIG (reference sequence). Trimming took off 2 bases at V and 5 bases at J, with 15 bases between the two ends. The CDR3 contains 15 residues. CDR3 amino acids: CAWSSSGERNEKLFF. CDR3 nucleotides: TGTGCCTGGAGTTCATCCGGGGAAAGAAATGAAAAACTGTTTTTT.

The chain employs TRBV15 and TRBJ2-3; D may be TRBD2 (6 bases). CDR3 length: 15 residues. V was cut by 1 base and J by 6 bases, with 14 bases left in between. Germline V lookup: CDR1 LNHNV, CDR2 YYDKDF (reference sequence). The CDR3 loop is CATSRVGEAKDTQYF. CDR3 nucleotide sequence: TGTGCCACCAGCAGAGTCGGGGAGGCAAAGGATACGCAGTATTTT.

The rearrangement links TRBV29-1 to TRBJ2-5; perhaps TRBD1 as D (6 bases). With 5 bases removed from V and 1 base from J, the gap between germline ends came to 11 bases. The CDR3 loop spans 13 amino acids. Germline assignment: CDR1 SQVTM and CDR2 ANQGSEA. CDR3 nucleotide sequence: TGCAGCGTTCAGGGGCTACTCCAAGAGACCCAGTACTTC. Its translation: CSVQGLLQETQYF.

CDR3 sequence reads: CASSSGLDEKLFF. For the CDR3, the DNA is TGCGCCAGCAGTTCAGGGCTGGATGAAAAACTGTTTTTT. The chain couples TRBV5-1 to TRBJ1-4; D might be TRBD1 (5 bases). Trimming pared 5 bases from V and 6 bases from J, leaving 11 bases between. This CDR3 is 13 amino acids long. Germline V gene lookup returns CDR1 SGHRS and CDR2 YFSETQ. The whole variable domain, remainder taken from reference TRBV5-1 and TRBJ1-4, is KAGVTQTPRYLIKTRGQQVTLSCSPISGHRSVSWYQQTPGQGLQFLFEYFSETQRNKGNFPGRFSGRQFSNSRSEMNVSTLELGDSALYLCASSSGLDEKLFFGSGTQLSVL.

The chain couples TRBV2 to TRBJ2-3, with 7 nucleotides matching TRBD1. The CDR3 sequence is 15 residues long. V lost 9 bases and J lost 0; bases outside the gene matches: 9. Germline CDR1 SNHLY, CDR2 FYNNEI. The DNA for the CDR3 is TGTGCCAGTGCCCGGACAGGAACTAGCACAGATACGCAGTATTTT. It is translated as CASARTGTSTDTQYF.

The chain is built from TRBV7-3 and TRBJ1-1, with 8 bases that match TRBD1. This CDR3 contains 13 residues. J lost 4 bases, V lost 8 bases, and 6 bases had no gene match. Germline V CDR1 and CDR2: SGHTA, FQGTGA. The CDR3 spells CASRTGLSTEAFF. Written as DNA, the CDR3 is TGTGCCAGCCGGACAGGGCTGAGCACTGAAGCTTTCTTT.

The chain combines TRBV25-1 with TRBJ2-7; D is ambiguous. In germline, CDR1 is MGHDK, CDR2 SYGVNS. Trimming cost V 2 bases and J 3 bases, with 2 bases left between them. The CDR3 contains 11 residues. As DNA, the CDR3 is TGTGCCAGCAGTGAAGTCTACGAGCAGTACTTC. It yields the protein CASSEVYEQYF.